These 22 T cell receptor beta chains came from one sample sequenced in a study of CD8 T cells in Susac syndrome. Random-hexamer reverse transcription was applied to about 0.45 to 1 ug RNA. TCRdb reanalysed the immunoSEQ multiplex PCR reads using MiXCR and keeps one entry per CDR3 protein. Of 90,000 to 110,000 distinct CDR3 sequences in the sample, around 97% were seen once. The source material was CD4+ T cells from PBMCs. These receptors all come from a human donor in good health.

The chain joins TRBV19 to TRBJ2-7; the match to TRBD2 covers 8 bases. The CDR3 runs 14 residues. The V segment lost 5 bases and the J segment 5 bases; nucleotides outside the gene matches: 8. Germline V gene data show CDR1 as LNHDA and CDR2 as SQIVND (reference sequence). The CDR3 nucleotides are TGTGCCAGTAGTCAGACTAGCGTAGGGGACGAGCAGTACTTC. Encoded protein: CASSQTSVGDEQYF.

As DNA, the CDR3 is TGTGCCACCAGCAGAGATTTTCGCGGGGGGATGACAGATACGCAGTATTTT. This gives the protein CATSRDFRGGMTDTQYF. The gene calls are TRBV15 and TRBJ2-3; 8 bases agree with TRBD2. V was pared by 0 bases and J by 3 bases, with 8 bases of the junction left unmatched. The CDR3 contains 17 residues. The germline V gene encodes CDR1 LNHNV and CDR2 YYDKDF (reference sequence).

The V call is TRBV20-1, the J call TRBJ1-2; D is unresolved. This CDR3 is built from 12 residues. Trimming left V 4 bases short and J 4 bases short, with 10 bases between. The germline gives CDR1 DFQATT, CDR2 SNEGSKA (reference sequence). The CDR3 nucleotides read TGCAGTGCTACTGGAGGCAGCTATGGCTACACCTTC. It translates to CSATGGSYGYTF.

The chain is built from TRBV28 and TRBJ2-2, with a possible D match to TRBD1 (5 bases). V was pared by 7 bases and J by 2 bases, with 14 bases between. The CDR3 is made up of 15 amino acids. The germline CDR1 and CDR2 sequences are MDHEN and SYDVKM. As DNA, the CDR3 is TGTGCCAGCACCAAACAGGCCACTAACACCGGGGAGCTGTTTTTT. This translates into CASTKQATNTGELFF.

This clonotype was seen only once. This chain links TRBV29-1 with TRBJ1-1, with D possibly matching TRBD1 (5 bases). There are 13 residues in the CDR3. The V and J ends lost 1 base and 1 base respectively, with 7 bases between them. The germline CDR1 and CDR2 sequences are SQVTM and ANQGSEA. This chain's CDR3 is CSVEGGTNTEAFF. CDR3 sequence (DNA): TGCAGCGTTGAAGGGGGGACGAACACTGAAGCTTTCTTT.

V usage is TRBV19 and J usage is TRBJ2-5, with TRBD2 matching over 7 bases. V gave up 5 bases and J gave up 5 bases; unmatched junction bases: 8. Germline V gene lookup returns CDR1 LNHDA and CDR2 SQIVND (reference sequence). CDR3 length: 14 residues. CDR3 sequence reads: CASSPSGHRETQYF. For the CDR3, the DNA is TGTGCCAGTAGTCCTAGCGGCCATAGGGAGACCCAGTACTTC.

The V call is TRBV20-1, the J call TRBJ2-1, with 7 positions matching TRBD1. This CDR3 region has 15 residues. The V and J ends lost 3 bases and 9 bases, in that order; junction bases with no gene match: 14. Germline CDR1 is DFQATT and CDR2 is SNEGSKA (reference sequence). DNA for the CDR3: TGCAGTGCTAGGTTGGGACAGCGGCCAGCAGGTGAGCAGTTCTTC. This sequence encodes CSARLGQRPAGEQFF.

The table lists this clonotype with a count of one. Germline and junction disagree at one end, which may indicate a read error. The V gene is TRBV15, the J gene TRBJ2-7; D is possibly TRBD2 (6 bases). Germline CDR1 and CDR2: LNHNV and YYDKDF (reference sequence). This CDR3 region has 13 residues. CDR3 loop: CATGRGTSREQYF. The CDR3 DNA reads as TGTGCCACCGGCAGAGGGACTTCTAGGGAGCAGTACTTC.

The V and J genes are TRBV5-1 and TRBJ1-5; 9 nucleotides match TRBD1. Germline V CDR1 and CDR2: SGHRS, YFSETQ. Trimming at V came to 4 bases and at J to 7 bases, leaving 6 bases not matched to a gene. The CDR3 has 14 residues. CDR3 nucleotides: TGCGCCAGCAGCCCTGGACAGGGGCACCAGCCCCAGCATTTT. Encoded protein: CASSPGQGHQPQHF.

The rearrangement joins TRBV4-1 to TRBJ1-1, with 9 nucleotides matching TRBD1. J was trimmed by 6 bases and V by 3 bases; bases with no gene match: 5. The CDR3 has 14 amino acids. Looked up from germline, CDR1 is MGHRA and CDR2 is YSYEKL. CDR3 in amino acids: CASSQRTGESEAFF. CDR3 sequence (DNA): TGCGCCAGCAGCCAGCGGACAGGGGAGTCTGAAGCTTTCTTT.

V and J are TRBV25-1 and TRBJ2-3, with D possibly being TRBD1 (6 bases). CDR3 length equals 13 residues. The V end lost 3 bases, the J end lost 8 bases, and 12 bases lay between the germline ends. The V gene's germline CDR1 is MGHDK and CDR2 SYGVNS. CDR3 region: CASSEGTITTQYF. CDR3 nucleotides: TGTGCCAGCAGTGAGGGGACAATCACTACGCAGTATTTT.

This chain uses TRBV7-9 with TRBJ2-7; a possible D gene is TRBD2 (6 bases). The germline V gene encodes CDR1 SEHNR and CDR2 FQNEAQ (reference sequence). The CDR3 loop spans 15 amino acids. The V end lost 2 bases, the J end lost 6 bases, and 17 bases lay between the germline ends. CDR3 loop: CASSLTSLGGFEQYF. The CDR3 coding sequence is TGTGCCAGCAGCTTAACCTCGTTGGGAGGCTTCGAGCAGTACTTC.

This chain joins TRBV3-1 and TRBJ2-5; D ambiguous. The CDR3 is 13 residues long. From germline, CDR1 is LGHDT and CDR2 YNNKEL (reference sequence). V was pared by 3 bases and J by 5 bases, with 10 bases between. Here the CDR3 DNA reads TGTGCCAGCAGCCAGTGGGCGCGGGAGACCCAGTACTTC. Its protein product is CASSQWARETQYF.

The chain couples TRBV5-1 to TRBJ2-1; either TRBD1 or TRBD2 may supply D (6 bases each). CDR3 length: 15 residues. Germline-derived CDR1 and CDR2 are SGHRS and YFSETQ. The V gene lost 0 bases and the J gene lost 4 bases, with 11 bases spanning the gap. The CDR3 region is CASSLDGGGYNEQFF. CDR3 nucleotides: TGCGCCAGCAGCTTGGACGGGGGCGGTTACAATGAGCAGTTCTTC.

The rearrangement joins TRBV6-6 to TRBJ1-2; D remains unclear. There are 15 residues in the CDR3. Between the trimmed V and J ends, which lost 2 bases and 5 bases, there was a span of 15 bases. The germline CDR1 and CDR2 sequences are MNHNY and SVGAGI (reference sequence). CDR3 region: CASSYGLREPYGYTF. The CDR3 DNA sequence: TGTGCCAGCAGTTACGGACTAAGGGAACCATATGGCTACACCTTC.

CDR3 in amino acids: CASSFTPDYGYTF. The CDR3 DNA reads as TGCGCCAGCAGCTTCACCCCCGACTATGGCTACACCTTC. V is TRBV5-1 and J is TRBJ1-2, with unresolved D. Trimming left V 2 bases short and J 3 bases short, with 8 bases between. The CDR3 spans 13 residues. The germline V gene has CDR1 SGHRS and CDR2 YFSETQ.

The genes are TRBV6-5 and TRBJ1-1; TRBD1 is a possible D gene (6 bases). Between the trimmed V and J ends, which lost 3 bases and 1 base, there was a span of 12 bases. CDR3 length: 15 residues. Germline values: CDR1 MNHEY, CDR2 SVGAGI. DNA for the CDR3: TGTGCCAGCAGTTATGAGGCCAGGGGGAACACTGAAGCTTTCTTT. Amino acid sequence: CASSYEARGNTEAFF.

This clonotype was observed once. J is TRBJ1-1 and V is TRBV18; D perhaps matches TRBD1 (5 bases). Germline values: CDR1 KGHSH, CDR2 LQKENI. The CDR3 runs to 13 residues. Trimming took 3 bases from V and 5 from J, leaving 10 bases between them. The CDR3 DNA follows: TGTGCCAGCTCACCTTTAGACAGTACTGAAGCTTTCTTT. Its protein product is CASSPLDSTEAFF.

The chain employs TRBV9 and TRBJ2-7; 10 bases are shared with TRBD2. With V trimmed by 7 bases and J by 2 bases, 21 bases remained unmatched. This CDR3 has 19 residues. Germline V gene sequence: CDR1 SGDLS, CDR2 YYNGEE. Written as DNA, the CDR3 is TGTGCCAGCCAGCGTAGAGGAGAGCGGGAGGGACCTCCTCCCTACGAGCAGTACTTC. Translated: CASQRRGEREGPPPYEQYF.

This rearrangement joins TRBV7-3 to TRBJ1-6, with D hard to call. CDR3 size: 15 residues. V dropped 5 bases and J dropped 0 bases, with 8 bases sitting between them. Germline V gene lookup returns CDR1 SGHTA and CDR2 FQGTGA. This CDR3 reads CASSQWSSYNSPLHF. As DNA, the CDR3 is TGTGCCAGCAGCCAGTGGTCCTCCTATAATTCACCCCTCCACTTT.

This clonotype was observed once. This CDR3 is CSVAGGVNEKLFF. The CDR3, as DNA: TGCAGCGTTGCGGGGGGCGTGAATGAAAAACTGTTTTTT. The chain employs TRBV29-1 and TRBJ1-4; D is perhaps TRBD1 (6 bases). This CDR3 contains 13 residues. Per germline, CDR1 SQVTM and CDR2 ANQGSEA. Trimming stripped 4 bases from V and 5 bases from J, with 11 bases between. Full variable domain (missing parts from reference TRBV29-1 and TRBJ1-4): SAVISQKPSRDICQRGTSLTIQCQVDSQVTMMFWYRQQPGQSLTLIATANQGSEATYESGFVIDKFPISRPNLTFSTLTVSNMSPEDSSIYLCSVAGGVNEKLFFGSGTQLSVL.

CDR3 coding DNA: TGCAGTGCTTCCGGTACAGGGAGGGGGCCCACTGAAGCTTTCTTT. Encoded protein: CSASGTGRGPTEAFF. The V gene is TRBV20-1, the J gene TRBJ1-1; 7 bases agree with TRBD1. The V segment lost 5 bases and the J segment 4 bases; nucleotides outside the gene matches: 13. The length of the CDR3 is 15 residues. Germline V CDR1 and CDR2: DFQATT, SNEGSKA (reference sequence).